This T cell receptor beta chain was identified in a study of blood T cell repertoires in COVID-19. Study overall: Specimens from acute and convalescent COVID-19 originated in the United States, Italy and Spain.

Assay: immunoSEQ multiplex PCR; the TCRdb copy retains only in-frame clones and omits some. The sample holds about 210,000 clones; around 89% are singletons and the top ten take roughly 8.1%. Germline CDR1 reads SGHNT; CDR2 reads YYREEE (reference sequence). The CDR3 has 17 amino acids. The V gene lost 0 bases and the J gene lost 1 base, with 16 bases spanning the gap. What was sequenced was PBMCs or T cells enriched from blood (not recorded which). The rearrangement uses TRBV5-4 and TRBJ1-2, with D possibly TRBD1 on 5 matching bases. The origin of this receptor is a woman aged 18-29 years who had recovered from COVID-19. The CDR3 DNA reads as TGTGCCAGCAGCTTGGGGCGCCTGACAGAATTTAACTATGGCTACACCTTC. This gives the protein CASSLGRLTEFNYGYTF. Looking up the rest from reference TRBV5-4 and TRBJ1-2 gives the full variable domain: ETGVTQSPTHLIKTRGQQVTLRCSSQSGHNTVSWYQQALGQGPQFIFQYYREEENGRGNFPPRFSGLQFPNYSSELNVNALELDDSALYLCASSLGRLTEFNYGYTFGSGTRLTVV.